This T cell receptor beta chain is from a study of T-cell memory formation after mild COVID-19. Whole-study findings and limits: Certain responding clones were present in pre-infection memory, suggesting participation of cross-reactive memory. There was a balanced CD4/CD8 profile in clones contracting day 15 to 85, and later expanders leaned CD4+. Among contracting clones, CD4+ were mainly CM/EM and CD8+ enriched in EMRA.

After 5'RACE with constant-segment primers, TCR alpha and TCR beta cDNA libraries carrying sample barcodes and UMIs were obtained. From the 5' RACE reads, TCRdb called clonotypes with MiXCR, one entry per CDR3 protein. This sample carries under 600,000 distinct CDR3 sequences, 20% to 25% of them seen once, and the ten largest clones take 7% to 9%. This clonotype was seen only a few times. Its cognate antigen is unknown. The CDR3 contains 12 residues. Trimming took 0 bases from V and 9 from J, leaving 3 bases between them. Looked up from germline, CDR1 is LGHDT and CDR2 is YNNKEL (reference sequence). The sequence was collected from an adult woman who had mild COVID-19 (a few samples of this study predate the infection). Cell type and time point are not known. The sample taken for sequencing was PBMCs or a T cell subset sorted from them (not recorded which). This rearrangement joins TRBV3-1 to TRBJ1-6; D remains ambiguous. The CDR3 DNA reads as TGTGCCAGCAGCCAAGAGGGTTCACCCCTCCACTTT. Protein product: CASSQEGSPLHF.